The 14 T cell receptor beta chains reported below all come from one sample, sequenced in a study of T cell repertoires in cytomegalovirus infection. MiXCR was run by TCRdb on the reads, yielding one entry per CDR3 protein. The sample consists of 100,000 to 150,000 distinct CDR3 sequences, roughly 32% of them appearing once. The antigens these receptors bind are not known. Here the sequenced sample was CD8+ T cells from cultured PBMCs, taken from culture after CMV antigen stimulation. These receptors originate from a human donor in good health (CMV status not recorded). Some clones in this sample may be carry-over from other donors' samples.

This clonotype was detected a few times. The V and J genes are TRBV7-2 and TRBJ1-5, with a weak D call TRBD1 (5 bases). This CDR3 comprises 15 residues. Germline assignment: CDR1 SGHTA and CDR2 FQGNSA. Between the trimmed V and J ends, which lost 4 bases and 3 bases, there was a span of 13 bases. This chain's CDR3 is CASSSRWGNNQPQHF. The CDR3 nucleotides read TGTGCCAGCAGCTCACGTTGGGGGAACAATCAGCCCCAGCATTTT.

Many counts were recorded for this clonotype. The CDR3 DNA is TGTGCCAGCAGCTTAGTCGGATCAGAGTTCTTC. Translated: CASSLVGSEFF. V gene TRBV7-9 combines with J gene TRBJ2-1, with unresolved D. Trimming removed 1 base at V and 14 bases at J, with 9 bases between. The CDR3 sequence is 11 residues long. CDR1 and CDR2 from the germline V gene are SEHNR and FQNEAQ (reference sequence).

The V gene is TRBV28, the J gene TRBJ2-2; D tentatively fits TRBD1 or TRBD2 (5 bases each). The germline V gene encodes CDR1 MDHEN and CDR2 SYDVKM. Trimming left V 6 bases short and J 4 bases short, with 15 bases between. This CDR3 spans 15 amino acids. The CDR3 loop is CASSSIREFTGELFF. CDR3 coding DNA: TGTGCCAGCAGCTCCATCAGGGAGTTCACCGGGGAGCTGTTTTTT.

This clonotype was observed many times. J is TRBJ2-3 and V is TRBV28, with 7 nucleotides matching TRBD2. Trimming cost V 6 bases and J 2 bases; bases outside gene matches: 11. Germline values: CDR1 MDHEN, CDR2 SYDVKM. This CDR3 has 16 residues. The CDR3 DNA is TGTGCCAGCAGCCCCGCGTGGGGGGGGTCCACAGATACGCAGTATTTT. Protein: CASSPAWGGSTDTQYF.

In this sample, this clonotype turned up a few times. V usage is TRBV13 and J usage is TRBJ2-1; TRBD1 matches at 9 bases. Germline assignment: CDR1 PRHDT and CDR2 FYEKMQ (reference sequence). V lost 5 bases, J lost 0 bases, and 5 bases stayed unmatched. The CDR3 length is 16 residues. The CDR3 loop reads CASSMTGGTSYNEQFF. The DNA of the CDR3 is TGTGCCAGCAGCATGACAGGGGGGACCTCCTACAATGAGCAGTTCTTC.

This clonotype was recorded only once. The rearrangement links TRBV5-4 to TRBJ2-5, with no clear D. With 3 bases removed from V and 3 bases from J, the gap between germline ends came to 12 bases. Germline-derived CDR1 and CDR2 are SGHNT and YYREEE (reference sequence). The CDR3 sequence is 14 residues long. CDR3 nucleotide sequence: TGTGCCAGCAGCTCTGGCGGTGAAAAAGAGACCCAGTACTTC. Protein: CASSSGGEKETQYF.

This clonotype was recorded a few times. This rearrangement joins TRBV6-1 to TRBJ2-1; TRBD2 agrees at 9 bases. From germline, CDR1 is MNHNS and CDR2 SASEGT. The CDR3 extends over 15 amino acids. With V trimmed by 6 bases and J by 0 bases, 3 bases remained unmatched. CDR3 region: CASSGSGSSYNEQFF. In nucleotides, the CDR3 is TGTGCCAGCAGCGGTAGCGGGAGCTCCTACAATGAGCAGTTCTTC.

This clonotype was seen just once. The V call is TRBV6-1, the J call TRBJ2-7; 11 bases are shared with TRBD2. The germline V gene has CDR1 MNHNS and CDR2 SASEGT. V lost 5 bases to trimming and J lost 12 bases; unmatched junction nucleotides: 3. The CDR3 consists of 11 residues. This CDR3 is CASSPGTSGYF. The CDR3 DNA follows: TGTGCCAGCAGTCCCGGGACTAGCGGGTACTTC.

This clonotype appeared a few times. This chain uses TRBV9 with TRBJ1-4; 8 bases agree with TRBD1. Germline trimming cut 0 bases from V and 3 bases from J; bases unmatched to any gene: 7. Germline assignment: CDR1 SGDLS and CDR2 YYNGEE. CDR3 length: 17 residues. The DNA of the CDR3 is TGTGCCAGCAGCGTAGGTGGCAGGGGGCATCCTAATGAAAAACTGTTTTTT. Residues: CASSVGGRGHPNEKLFF.

This rearrangement joins TRBV5-8 to TRBJ1-5, with 7 bases fitting TRBD1. The CDR3 has 19 residues. V lost 4 bases to trimming and J lost 4 bases; unmatched junction nucleotides: 20. Germline CDR1 and CDR2: SGHTS and YDEGEE. The chain's CDR3 is CASSLVVGDSVWGNQPQHF. In DNA form, the CDR3 reads TGTGCCAGCAGCCTAGTTGTGGGGGACAGCGTATGGGGAAATCAGCCCCAGCATTTT. The full variable domain, completed using reference TRBV5-8 and TRBJ1-5, is EAGVTQSPTHLIKTRGQQATLRCSPISGHTSVYWYQQALGLGLQFLLWYDEGEERNRGNFPPRFSGRQFPNYSSELNVNALELEDSALYLCASSLVVGDSVWGNQPQHFGDGTRLSIL.

The chain is built from TRBV3-1 and TRBJ2-1; no clear D. In germline, CDR1 is LGHDT, CDR2 YNNKEL (reference sequence). V lost 3 bases and J lost 2, with 14 bases in between. CDR3 length equals 16 residues. DNA for the CDR3: TGTGCCAGCAGCCAGATGTTCGTTGGGACCTACAATGAGCAGTTCTTC. Translation gives CASSQMFVGTYNEQFF.

The V call is TRBV6-1, the J call TRBJ2-4; either TRBD1 or TRBD2 may supply D (5 bases each). Per germline, CDR1 MNHNS and CDR2 SASEGT. The CDR3 spans 15 residues. V lost 6 bases and J lost 8, with 20 bases in between. The DNA for the CDR3 is TGTGCCAGCAGGAAGTCCGGGACCACGGCAGACATTCAGTACTTC. This translates into CASRKSGTTADIQYF.

This sequence joins TRBV5-4 and TRBJ1-2; 9 nucleotides match TRBD1. The germline CDR1 and CDR2 sequences are SGHNT and YYREEE (reference sequence). Germline trimming cut 4 bases from V and 8 bases from J; bases unmatched to any gene: 9. CDR3 length: 14 amino acids. The CDR3 DNA is TGTGCCAGCAGCCCGGGACAGGGAACGTCGGGCTACACCTTC. Its protein is CASSPGQGTSGYTF.

This chain connects TRBV27 to TRBJ2-3; D might be TRBD2 (6 bases). Germline assignment: CDR1 MNHEY and CDR2 SMNVEV (reference sequence). The CDR3 totals 14 residues. Trimming took 2 bases from V and 2 from J, leaving 8 bases between them. As DNA, the CDR3 is TGTGCCAGCAGTTTAAGGAGGGTCACAGATACGCAGTATTTT. It codes for CASSLRRVTDTQYF.